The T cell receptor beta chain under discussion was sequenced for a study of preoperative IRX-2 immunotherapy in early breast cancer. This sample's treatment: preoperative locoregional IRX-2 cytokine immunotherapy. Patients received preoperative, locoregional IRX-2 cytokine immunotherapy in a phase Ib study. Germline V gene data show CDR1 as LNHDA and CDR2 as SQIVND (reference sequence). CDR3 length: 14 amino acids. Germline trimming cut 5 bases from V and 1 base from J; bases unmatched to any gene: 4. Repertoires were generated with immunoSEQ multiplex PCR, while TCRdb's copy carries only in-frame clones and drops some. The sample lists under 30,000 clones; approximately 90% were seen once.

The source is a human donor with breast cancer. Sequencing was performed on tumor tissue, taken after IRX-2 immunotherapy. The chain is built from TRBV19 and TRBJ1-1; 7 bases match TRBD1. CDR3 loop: CASSARGWNTEAFF. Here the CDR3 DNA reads TGTGCCAGTAGTGCCAGGGGGTGGAACACTGAAGCTTTCTTT.